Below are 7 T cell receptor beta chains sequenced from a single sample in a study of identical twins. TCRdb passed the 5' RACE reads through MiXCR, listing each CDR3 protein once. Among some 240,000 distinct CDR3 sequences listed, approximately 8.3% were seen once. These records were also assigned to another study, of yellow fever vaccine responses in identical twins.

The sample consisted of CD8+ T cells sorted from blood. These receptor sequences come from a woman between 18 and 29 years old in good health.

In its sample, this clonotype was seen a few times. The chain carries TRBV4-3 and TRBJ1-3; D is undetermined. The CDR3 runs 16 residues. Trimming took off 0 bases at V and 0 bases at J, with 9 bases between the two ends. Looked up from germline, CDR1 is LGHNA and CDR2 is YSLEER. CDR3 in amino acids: CASSQDWSVSGNTIYF. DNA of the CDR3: TGCGCCAGCAGCCAAGACTGGTCGGTCTCTGGAAACACCATATATTTT.

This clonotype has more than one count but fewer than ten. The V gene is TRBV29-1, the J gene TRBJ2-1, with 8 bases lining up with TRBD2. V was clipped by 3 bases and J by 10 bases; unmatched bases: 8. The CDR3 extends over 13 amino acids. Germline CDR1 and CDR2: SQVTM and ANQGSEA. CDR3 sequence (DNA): TGCAGCGTTGAGGGACTAGTAGCAGGAGAGCAGTTCTTC. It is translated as CSVEGLVAGEQFF.

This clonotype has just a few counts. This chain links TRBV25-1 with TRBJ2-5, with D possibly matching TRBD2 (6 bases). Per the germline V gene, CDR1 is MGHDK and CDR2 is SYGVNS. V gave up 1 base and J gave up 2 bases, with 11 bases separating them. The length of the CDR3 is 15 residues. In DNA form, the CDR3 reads TGTGCCAGCAGTGAATTCGGGGACTGGCAAGAGACCCAGTACTTC. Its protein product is CASSEFGDWQETQYF.

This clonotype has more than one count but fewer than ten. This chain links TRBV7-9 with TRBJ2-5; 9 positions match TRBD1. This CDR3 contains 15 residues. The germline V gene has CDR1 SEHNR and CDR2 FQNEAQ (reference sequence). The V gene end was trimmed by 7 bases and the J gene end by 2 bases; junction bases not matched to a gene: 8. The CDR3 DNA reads TGTGCCAGCAACCCACCGACAGGGGGACAAGAGACCCAGTACTTC. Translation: CASNPPTGGQETQYF.

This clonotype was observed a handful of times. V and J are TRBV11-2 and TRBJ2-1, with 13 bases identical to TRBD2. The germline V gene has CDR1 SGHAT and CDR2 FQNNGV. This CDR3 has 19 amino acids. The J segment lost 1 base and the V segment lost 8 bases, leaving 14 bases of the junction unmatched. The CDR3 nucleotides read TGTGCCAGCCCCACCCCCACTAGCGGGGGGGGGGTGTCCTACAATGAGCAGTTCTTC. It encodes CASPTPTSGGGVSYNEQFF.

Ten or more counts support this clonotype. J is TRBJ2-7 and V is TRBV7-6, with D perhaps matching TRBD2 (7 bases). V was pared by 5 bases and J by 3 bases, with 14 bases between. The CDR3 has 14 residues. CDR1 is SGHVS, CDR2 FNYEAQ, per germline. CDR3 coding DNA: TGTGCCAGCAGCAAATCAGGGGACTACTACGAGCAGTACTTC. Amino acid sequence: CASSKSGDYYEQYF. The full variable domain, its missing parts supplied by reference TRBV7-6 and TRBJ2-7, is GAGVSQSPRYKVTKRGQDVALRCDPISGHVSLYWYRQALGQGPEFLTYFNYEAQQDKSGLPNDRFSAERPEGSISTLTIQRTEQRDSAMYRCASSKSGDYYEQYFGPGTRLTVT.

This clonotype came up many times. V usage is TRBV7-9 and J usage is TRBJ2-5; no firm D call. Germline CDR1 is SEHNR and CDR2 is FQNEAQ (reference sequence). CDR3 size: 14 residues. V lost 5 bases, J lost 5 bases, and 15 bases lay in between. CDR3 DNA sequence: TGTGCCAGCAGCCAATTATTAGCCGGGGAGACCCAGTACTTC. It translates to CASSQLLAGETQYF.